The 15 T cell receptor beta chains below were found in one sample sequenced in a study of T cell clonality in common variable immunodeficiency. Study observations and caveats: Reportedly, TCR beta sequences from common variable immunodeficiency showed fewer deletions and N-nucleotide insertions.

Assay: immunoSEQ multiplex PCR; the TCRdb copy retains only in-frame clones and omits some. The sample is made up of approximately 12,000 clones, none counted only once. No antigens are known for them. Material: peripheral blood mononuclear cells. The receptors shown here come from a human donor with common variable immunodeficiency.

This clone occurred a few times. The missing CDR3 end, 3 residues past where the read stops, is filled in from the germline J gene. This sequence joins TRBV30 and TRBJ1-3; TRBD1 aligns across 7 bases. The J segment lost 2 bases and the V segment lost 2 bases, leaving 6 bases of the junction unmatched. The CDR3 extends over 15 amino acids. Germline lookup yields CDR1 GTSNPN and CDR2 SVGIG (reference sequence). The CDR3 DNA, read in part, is TGTGCCTGGAGTAGGGGGCAGAGTACTGGAAACACC. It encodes CAWSRGQSTGNT. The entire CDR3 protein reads CAWSRGQSTGNTIYF.

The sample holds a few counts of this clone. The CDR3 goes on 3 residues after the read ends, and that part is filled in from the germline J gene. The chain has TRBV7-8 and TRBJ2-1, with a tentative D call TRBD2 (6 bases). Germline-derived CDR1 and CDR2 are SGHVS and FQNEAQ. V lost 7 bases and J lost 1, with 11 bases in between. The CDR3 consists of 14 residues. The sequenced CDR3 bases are TGTGCCAGCATCAGGACTACTTCCTACAATGAG. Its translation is CASIRTTSYNE. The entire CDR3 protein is CASIRTTSYNEQFF.

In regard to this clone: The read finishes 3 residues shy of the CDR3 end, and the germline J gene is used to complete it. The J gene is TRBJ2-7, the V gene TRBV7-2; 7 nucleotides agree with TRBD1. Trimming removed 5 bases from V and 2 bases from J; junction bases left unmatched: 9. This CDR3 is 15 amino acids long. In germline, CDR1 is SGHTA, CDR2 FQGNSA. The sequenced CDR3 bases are TGTGCCAGCAGCGAGCAAACAGGGGCGGCCTACGAG. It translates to CASSEQTGAAYE. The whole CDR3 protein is CASSEQTGAAYEQYF.

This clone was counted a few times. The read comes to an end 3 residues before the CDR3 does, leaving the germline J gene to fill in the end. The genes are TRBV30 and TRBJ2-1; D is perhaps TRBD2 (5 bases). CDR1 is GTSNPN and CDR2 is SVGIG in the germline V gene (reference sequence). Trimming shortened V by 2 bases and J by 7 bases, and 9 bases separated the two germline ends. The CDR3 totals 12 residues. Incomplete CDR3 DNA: TGTGCCTGGAGTTCGGGGAAAAATGAG. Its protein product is CAWSSGKNE. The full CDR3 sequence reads CAWSSGKNEQFF. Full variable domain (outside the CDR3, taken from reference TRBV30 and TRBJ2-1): SQTIHQWPATLVQPVGSPLSLECTVEGTSNPNLYWYRQAAGRGLQLLFYSVGIGQISSEVPQNLSASRPQDRQFILSSKKLLLSDSGFYLCAWSSGKNEQFFGPGTRLTVL.

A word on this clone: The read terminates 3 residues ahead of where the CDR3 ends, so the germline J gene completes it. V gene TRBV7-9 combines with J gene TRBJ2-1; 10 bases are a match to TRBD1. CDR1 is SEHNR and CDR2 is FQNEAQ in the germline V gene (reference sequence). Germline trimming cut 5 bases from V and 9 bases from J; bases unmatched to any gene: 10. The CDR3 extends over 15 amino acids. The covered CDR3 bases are TGTGCCAGCAGCGACCGGGACAGGGGAACTTTTGAG. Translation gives CASSDRDRGTFE. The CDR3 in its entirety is CASSDRDRGTFEQFF.

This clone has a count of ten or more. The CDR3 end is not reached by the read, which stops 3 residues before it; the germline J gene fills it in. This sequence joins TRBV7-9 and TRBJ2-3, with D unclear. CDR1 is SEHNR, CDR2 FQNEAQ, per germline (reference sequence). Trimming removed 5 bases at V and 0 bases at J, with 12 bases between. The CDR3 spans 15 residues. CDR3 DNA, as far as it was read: TGTGCCAGCAGCCCGCGATGGGCTAGCACAGATACG. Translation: CASSPRWASTDT. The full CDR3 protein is CASSPRWASTDTQYF.

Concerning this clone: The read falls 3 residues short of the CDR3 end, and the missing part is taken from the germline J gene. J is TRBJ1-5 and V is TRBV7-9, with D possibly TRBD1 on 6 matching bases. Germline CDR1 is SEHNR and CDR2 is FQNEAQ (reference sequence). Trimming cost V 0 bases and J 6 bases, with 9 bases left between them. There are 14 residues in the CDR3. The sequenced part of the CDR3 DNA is TGTGCCAGCAGCTTAGCAACAGGGACTCAGCCC. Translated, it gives CASSLATGTQP. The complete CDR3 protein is CASSLATGTQPQHF.

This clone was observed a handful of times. The part of the CDR3 DNA that was read is TGCAGTGCTGGGGTTGGGACTAGCGGAAGCACAGATACG. This gives the protein CSAGVGTSGSTDT. The full CDR3 sequence reads CSAGVGTSGSTDTQYF. The chain is built from TRBV20-1 and TRBJ2-3, with TRBD2 matching over 11 bases. The read terminates 3 residues before the CDR3 end, so the remaining end is supplied by the germline J gene. Trimming removed 5 bases from V and 0 bases from J; junction bases left unmatched: 7. CDR1 and CDR2 from the germline V gene are DFQATT and SNEGSKA (reference sequence). The CDR3 consists of 16 residues.

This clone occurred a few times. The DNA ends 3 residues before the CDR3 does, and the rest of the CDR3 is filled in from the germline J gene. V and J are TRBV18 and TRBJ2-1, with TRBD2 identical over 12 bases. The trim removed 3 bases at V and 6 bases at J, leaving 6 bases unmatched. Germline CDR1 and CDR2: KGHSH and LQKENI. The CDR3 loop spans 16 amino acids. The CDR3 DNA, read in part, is TGTGCCAGCTCACCCTCCCCTAGCGGGGGGGCCAATGAG. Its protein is CASSPSPSGGANE. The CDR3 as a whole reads CASSPSPSGGANEQFF.

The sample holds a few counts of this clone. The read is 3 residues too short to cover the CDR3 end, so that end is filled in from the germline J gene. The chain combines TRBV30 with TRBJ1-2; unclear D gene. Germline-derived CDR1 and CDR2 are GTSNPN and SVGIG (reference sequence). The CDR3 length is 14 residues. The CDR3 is CAWRAVGWERGYTF. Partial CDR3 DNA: TGTGCCTGGAGAGCGGTAGGATGGGAAAGGGGC.

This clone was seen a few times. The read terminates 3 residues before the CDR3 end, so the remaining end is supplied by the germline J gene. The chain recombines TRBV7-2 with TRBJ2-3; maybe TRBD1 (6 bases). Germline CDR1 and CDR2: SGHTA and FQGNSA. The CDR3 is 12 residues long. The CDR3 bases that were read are TGTGCCAGCAGCTCTTATAGGGGGACG. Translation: CASSSYRGT. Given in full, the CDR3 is CASSSYRGTQYF.

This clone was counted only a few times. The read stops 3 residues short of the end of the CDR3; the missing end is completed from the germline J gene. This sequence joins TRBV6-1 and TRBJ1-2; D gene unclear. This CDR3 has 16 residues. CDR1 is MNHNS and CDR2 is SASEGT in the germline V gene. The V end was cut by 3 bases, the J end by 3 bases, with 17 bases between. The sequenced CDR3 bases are TGTGCCAGCAGTGATGTCCGGGCGGGTCGATACTATGGC. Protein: CASSDVRAGRYYG. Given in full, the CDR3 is CASSDVRAGRYYGYTF.

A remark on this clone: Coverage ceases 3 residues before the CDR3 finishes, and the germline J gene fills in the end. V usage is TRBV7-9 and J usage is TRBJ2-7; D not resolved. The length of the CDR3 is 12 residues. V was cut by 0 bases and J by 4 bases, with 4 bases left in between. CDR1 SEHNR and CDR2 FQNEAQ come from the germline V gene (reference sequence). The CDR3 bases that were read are TGTGCCAGCAGCTTAGCGCAGTACGAG. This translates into CASSLAQYE. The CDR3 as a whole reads CASSLAQYEQYF.

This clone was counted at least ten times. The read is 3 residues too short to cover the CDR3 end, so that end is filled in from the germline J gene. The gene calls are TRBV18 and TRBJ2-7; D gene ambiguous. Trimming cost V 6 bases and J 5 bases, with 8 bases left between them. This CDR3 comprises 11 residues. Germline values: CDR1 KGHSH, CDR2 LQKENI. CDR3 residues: CASSLIDEQYF. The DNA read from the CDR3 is TGTGCCAGCTCTTTAATCGACGAG.

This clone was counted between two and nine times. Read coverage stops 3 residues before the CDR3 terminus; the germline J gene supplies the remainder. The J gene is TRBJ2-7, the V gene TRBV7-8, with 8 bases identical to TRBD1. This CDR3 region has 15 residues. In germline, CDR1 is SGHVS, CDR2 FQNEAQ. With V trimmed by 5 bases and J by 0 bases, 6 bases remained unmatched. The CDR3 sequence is CASSTGTGSSYEQYF. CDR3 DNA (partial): TGTGCCAGCAGCACCGGGACAGGATCCTCCTACGAG. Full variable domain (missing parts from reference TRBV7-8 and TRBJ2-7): GAGVSQSPRYKVAKRGQDVALRCDPISGHVSLFWYQQALGQGPEFLTYFQNEAQLDKSGLPSDRFFAERPEGSVSTLKIQRTQQEDSAVYLCASSTGTGSSYEQYFGPGTRLTVT.